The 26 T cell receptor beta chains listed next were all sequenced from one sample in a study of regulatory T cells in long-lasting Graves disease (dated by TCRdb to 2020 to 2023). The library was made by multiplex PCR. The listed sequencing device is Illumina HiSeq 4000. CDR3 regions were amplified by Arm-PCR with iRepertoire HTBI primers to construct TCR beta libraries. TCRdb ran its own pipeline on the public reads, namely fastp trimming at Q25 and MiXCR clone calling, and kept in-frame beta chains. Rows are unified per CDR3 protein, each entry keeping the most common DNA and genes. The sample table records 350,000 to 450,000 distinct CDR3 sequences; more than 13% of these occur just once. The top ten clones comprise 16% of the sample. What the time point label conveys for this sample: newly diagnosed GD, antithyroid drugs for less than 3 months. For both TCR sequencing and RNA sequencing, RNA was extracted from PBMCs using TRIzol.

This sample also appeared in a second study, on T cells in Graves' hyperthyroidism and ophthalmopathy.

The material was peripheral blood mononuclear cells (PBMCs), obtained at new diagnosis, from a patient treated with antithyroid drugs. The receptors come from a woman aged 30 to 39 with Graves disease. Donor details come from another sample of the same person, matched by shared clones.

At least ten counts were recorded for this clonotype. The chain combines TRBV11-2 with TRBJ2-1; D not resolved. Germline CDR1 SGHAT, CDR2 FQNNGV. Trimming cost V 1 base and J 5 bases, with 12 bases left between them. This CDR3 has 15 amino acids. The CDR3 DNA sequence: TGTGCCAGCAGCTTAGCTTATGGCAATCACAATGAGCAGTTCTTC. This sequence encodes CASSLAYGNHNEQFF.

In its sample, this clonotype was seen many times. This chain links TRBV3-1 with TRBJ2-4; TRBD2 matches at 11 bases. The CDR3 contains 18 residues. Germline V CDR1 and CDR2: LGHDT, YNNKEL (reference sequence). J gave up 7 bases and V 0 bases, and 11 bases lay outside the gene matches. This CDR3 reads CASSQDLPGLAGANIQYF. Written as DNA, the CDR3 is TGTGCCAGCAGCCAAGATTTGCCCGGACTAGCGGGCGCGAACATTCAGTACTTC.

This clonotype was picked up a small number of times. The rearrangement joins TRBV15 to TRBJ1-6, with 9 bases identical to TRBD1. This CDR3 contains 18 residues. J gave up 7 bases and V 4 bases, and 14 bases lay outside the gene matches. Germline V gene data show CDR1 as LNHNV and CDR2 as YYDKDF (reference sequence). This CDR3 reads CATSTLSAGTGSNSPLHF. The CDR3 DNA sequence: TGTGCCACCAGCACCTTATCCGCCGGGACAGGGTCCAATTCACCCCTCCACTTT.

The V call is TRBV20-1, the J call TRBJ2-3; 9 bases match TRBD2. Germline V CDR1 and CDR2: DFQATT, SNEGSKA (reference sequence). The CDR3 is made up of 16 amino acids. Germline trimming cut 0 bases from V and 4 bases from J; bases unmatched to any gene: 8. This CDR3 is CSAREWSSGRPDTQYF. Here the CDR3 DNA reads TGCAGTGCTAGAGAGTGGAGTAGCGGGAGACCAGATACGCAGTATTTT.

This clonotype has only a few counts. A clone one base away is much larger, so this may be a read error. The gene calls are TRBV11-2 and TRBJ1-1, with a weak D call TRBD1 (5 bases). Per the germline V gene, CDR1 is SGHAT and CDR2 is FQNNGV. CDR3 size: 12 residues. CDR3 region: CAGSLGRTEAFF. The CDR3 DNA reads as TGTGCCGGCAGCTTAGGGCGGACAGAAGCTTTCTTT.

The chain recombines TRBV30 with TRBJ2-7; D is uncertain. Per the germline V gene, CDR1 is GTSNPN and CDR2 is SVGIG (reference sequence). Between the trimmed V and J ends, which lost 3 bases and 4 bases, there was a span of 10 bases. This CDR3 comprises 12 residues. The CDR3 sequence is CAWSPTRYEQYF. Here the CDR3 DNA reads TGTGCCTGGAGCCCGACAAGGTACGAGCAGTACTTC. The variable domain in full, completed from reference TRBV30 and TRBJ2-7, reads SQTIHQWPATLVQPVGSPLSLECTVEGTSNPNLYWYRQAAGRGLQLLFYSVGIGQISSEVPQNLSASRPQDRQFILSSKKLLLSDSGFYLCAWSPTRYEQYFGPGTRLTVT.

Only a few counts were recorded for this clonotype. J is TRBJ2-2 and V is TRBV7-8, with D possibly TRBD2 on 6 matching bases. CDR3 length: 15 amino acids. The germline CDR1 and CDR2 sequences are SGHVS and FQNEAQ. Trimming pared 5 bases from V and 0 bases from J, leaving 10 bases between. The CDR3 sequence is CASSTLASNTGELFF. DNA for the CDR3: TGTGCCAGCAGCACACTAGCCTCGAACACCGGGGAGCTGTTTTTT.

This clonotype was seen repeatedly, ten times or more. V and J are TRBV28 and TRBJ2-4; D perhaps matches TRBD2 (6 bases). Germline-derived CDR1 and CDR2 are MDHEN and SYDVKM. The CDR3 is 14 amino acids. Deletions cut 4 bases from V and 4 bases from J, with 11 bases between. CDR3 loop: CASSWEAAKNIQYF. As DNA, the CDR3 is TGTGCCAGCAGTTGGGAGGCCGCAAAAAACATTCAGTACTTC. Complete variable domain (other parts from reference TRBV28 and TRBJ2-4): DVKVTQSSRYLVKRTGEKVFLECVQDMDHENMFWYRQDPGLGLRLIYFSYDVKMKEKGDIPEGYSVSREKKERFSLILESASTNQTSMYLCASSWEAAKNIQYFGAGTRLSVL.

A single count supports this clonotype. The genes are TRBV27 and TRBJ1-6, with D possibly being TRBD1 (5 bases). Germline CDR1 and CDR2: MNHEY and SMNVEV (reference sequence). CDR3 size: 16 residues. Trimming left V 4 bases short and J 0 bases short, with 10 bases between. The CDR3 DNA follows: TGTGCCAGCAGTTCGGGGGGGAGCTCCTATAATTCACCCCTCCACTTT. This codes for CASSSGGSSYNSPLHF.

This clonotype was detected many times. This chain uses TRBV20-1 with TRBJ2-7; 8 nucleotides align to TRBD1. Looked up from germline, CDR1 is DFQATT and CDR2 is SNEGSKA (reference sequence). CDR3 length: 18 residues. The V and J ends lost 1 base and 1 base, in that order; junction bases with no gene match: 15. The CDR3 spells CSARAPRDRSGGSYEQYF. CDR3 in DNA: TGCAGTGCTAGAGCCCCCCGGGACAGGTCTGGGGGGTCCTACGAGCAGTACTTC.

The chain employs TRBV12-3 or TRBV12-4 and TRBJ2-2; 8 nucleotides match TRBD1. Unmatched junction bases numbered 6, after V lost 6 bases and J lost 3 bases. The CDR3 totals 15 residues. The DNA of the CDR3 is TGTGCCAGCAGGGAGACAGGGGTGGACACCGGGGAGCTGTTTTTT. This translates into CASRETGVDTGELFF.

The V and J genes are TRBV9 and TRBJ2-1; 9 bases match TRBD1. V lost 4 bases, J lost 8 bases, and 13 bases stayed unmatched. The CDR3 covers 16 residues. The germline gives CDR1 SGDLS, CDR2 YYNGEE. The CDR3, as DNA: TGTGCCAGCAGCCCAGACGCACAGGGGGCGGCGTATGAGCAGTTCTTC. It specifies CASSPDAQGAAYEQFF.

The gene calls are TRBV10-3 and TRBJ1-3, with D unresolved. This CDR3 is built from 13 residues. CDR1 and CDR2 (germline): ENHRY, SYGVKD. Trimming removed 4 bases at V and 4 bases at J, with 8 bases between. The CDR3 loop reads CAISGSLGNTIYF. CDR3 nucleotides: TGTGCCATCAGTGGAAGCCTCGGAAACACCATATATTTT.

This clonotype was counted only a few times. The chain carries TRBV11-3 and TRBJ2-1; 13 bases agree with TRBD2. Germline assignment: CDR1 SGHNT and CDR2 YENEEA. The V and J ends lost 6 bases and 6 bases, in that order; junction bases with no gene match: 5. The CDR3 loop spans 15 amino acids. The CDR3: CASRLLAGGCNEQFF. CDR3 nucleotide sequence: TGTGCCAGCAGACTACTAGCGGGAGGGTGCAATGAGCAGTTCTTC. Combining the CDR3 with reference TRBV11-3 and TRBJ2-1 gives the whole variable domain EAGVVQSPRYKIIEKKQPVAFWCNPISGHNTLYWYLQNLGQGPELLIRYENEEAVDDSQLPKDRFSAERLKGVDSTLKIQPAELGDSAVYLCASRLLAGGCNEQFFGPGTRLTVL.

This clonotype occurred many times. CDR3 DNA sequence: TGTGCCAGCAGAATGGGACTAGCGGGCGGCTACGAGCAGTACTTC. Protein: CASRMGLAGGYEQYF. This chain links TRBV12-3 or TRBV12-4 with TRBJ2-7; 12 nucleotides align to TRBD2. J was trimmed by 3 bases and V by 6 bases; bases with no gene match: 6. The CDR3 is 15 residues long.

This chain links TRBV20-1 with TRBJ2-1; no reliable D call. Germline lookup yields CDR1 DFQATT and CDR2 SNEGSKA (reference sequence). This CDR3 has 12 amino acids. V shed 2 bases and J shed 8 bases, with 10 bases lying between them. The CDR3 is CSARRASDEQFF. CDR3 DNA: TGCAGTGCTAGAAGGGCGTCTGATGAGCAGTTCTTC.

The CDR3 protein is CASSFYPVDSGFSGANVLTF. The CDR3 DNA reads as TGTGCCAGCAGCTTTTATCCGGTGGACAGTGGATTCTCTGGGGCCAACGTCCTGACTTTC. The genes are TRBV11-1 and TRBJ2-6, with a tentative D call TRBD1 (6 bases). The CDR3 runs to 20 residues. The germline CDR1 and CDR2 sequences are SGHAT and FQDESV (reference sequence). Trimming stripped 3 bases from V and 0 bases from J, with 21 bases between.

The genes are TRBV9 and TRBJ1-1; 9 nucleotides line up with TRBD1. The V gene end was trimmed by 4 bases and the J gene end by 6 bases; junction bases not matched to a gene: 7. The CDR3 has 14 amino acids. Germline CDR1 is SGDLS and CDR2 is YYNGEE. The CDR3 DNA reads TGTGCCAGCAGCCCGGGACAGGGTGGCTCTGAAGCTTTCTTT. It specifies CASSPGQGGSEAFF.

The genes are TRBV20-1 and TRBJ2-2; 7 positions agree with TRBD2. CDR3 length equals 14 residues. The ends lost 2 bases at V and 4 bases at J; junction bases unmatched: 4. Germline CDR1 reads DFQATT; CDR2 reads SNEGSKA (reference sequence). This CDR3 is CSARIGEGTGELFF. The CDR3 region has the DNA TGCAGTGCTAGAATAGGGGAGGGCACCGGGGAGCTGTTTTTT.

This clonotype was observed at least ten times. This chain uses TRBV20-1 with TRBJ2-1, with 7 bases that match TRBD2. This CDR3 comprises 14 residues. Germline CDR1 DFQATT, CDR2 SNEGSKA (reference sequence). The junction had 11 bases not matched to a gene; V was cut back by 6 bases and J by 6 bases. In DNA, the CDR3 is TGCAGTGCGCGGACTAGTAAAGAAGGCAATGAGCAGTTCTTC. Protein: CSARTSKEGNEQFF.

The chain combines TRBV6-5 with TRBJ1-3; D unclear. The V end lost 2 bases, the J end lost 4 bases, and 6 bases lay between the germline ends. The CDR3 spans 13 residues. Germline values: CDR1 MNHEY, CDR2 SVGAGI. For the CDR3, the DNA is TGTGCCAGCAGTTACGGTCCCGGAAACACCATATATTTT. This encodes CASSYGPGNTIYF.

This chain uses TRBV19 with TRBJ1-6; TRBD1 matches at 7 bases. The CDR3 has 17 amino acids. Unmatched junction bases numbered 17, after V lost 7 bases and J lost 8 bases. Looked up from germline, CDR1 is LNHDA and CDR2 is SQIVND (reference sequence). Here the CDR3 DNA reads TGTGCCAGTAATTCCCCGAGGGACAGCCACATGGATTCACCCCTCCACTTT. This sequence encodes CASNSPRDSHMDSPLHF.

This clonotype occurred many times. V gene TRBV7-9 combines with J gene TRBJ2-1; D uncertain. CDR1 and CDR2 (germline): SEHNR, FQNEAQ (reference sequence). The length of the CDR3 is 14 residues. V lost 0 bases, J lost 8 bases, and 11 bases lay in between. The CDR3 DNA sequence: TGTGCCAGCAGCTTAGCGGTTGCTAGGTATGAGCAGTTCTTC. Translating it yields CASSLAVARYEQFF.

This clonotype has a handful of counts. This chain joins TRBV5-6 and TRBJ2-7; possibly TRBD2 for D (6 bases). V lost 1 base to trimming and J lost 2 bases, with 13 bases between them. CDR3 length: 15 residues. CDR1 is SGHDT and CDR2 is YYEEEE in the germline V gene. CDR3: CASSLSFSGTYEQYF. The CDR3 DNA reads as TGTGCCAGCAGCTTGAGTTTTAGCGGTACCTACGAGCAGTACTTC.

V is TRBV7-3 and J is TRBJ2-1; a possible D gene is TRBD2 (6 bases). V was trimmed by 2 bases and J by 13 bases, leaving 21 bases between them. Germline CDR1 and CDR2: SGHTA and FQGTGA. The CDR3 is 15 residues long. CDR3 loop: CASSLSPATRGSQFF. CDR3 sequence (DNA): TGTGCCAGCAGCTTATCCCCCGCGACTAGAGGTTCTCAGTTCTTC.

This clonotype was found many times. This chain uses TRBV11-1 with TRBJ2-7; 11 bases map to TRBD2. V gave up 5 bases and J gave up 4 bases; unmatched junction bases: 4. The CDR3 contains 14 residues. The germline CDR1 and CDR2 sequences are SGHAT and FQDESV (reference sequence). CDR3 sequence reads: CASSTGLAGYEQYF. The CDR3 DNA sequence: TGTGCCAGCAGCACCGGACTAGCGGGTTACGAGCAGTACTTC.